What follows are 12 T cell receptor beta chains derived from one specimen sequenced in a study of T-cell memory formation after mild COVID-19. TCRdb re-called the 5' RACE reads through MiXCR, storing one row per CDR3 protein. The profile covers approximately 260,000 distinct CDR3 sequences, with approximately 19% appearing a single time and 23% taken by the ten largest. Material for sequencing was PBMCs or a T cell subset sorted from them (not recorded which). Receptors originate from a man aged 18 to 29 who had mild COVID-19 (a few samples of this study predate the infection). Cell type and time point are not known.

Many counts were recorded for this clonotype. The J gene is TRBJ2-5, the V gene TRBV4-2, with D unclear. Between the trimmed V and J ends, which lost 0 bases and 2 bases, there was a span of 10 bases. Looked up from germline, CDR1 is LGHNA and CDR2 is YNFKEQ. The CDR3 covers 15 residues. CDR3 bases: TGTGCCAGCAGCCAAGATCTTCCCCTTCAAGAGACCCAGTACTTC. It translates to CASSQDLPLQETQYF.

This clonotype was observed a few times. The gene calls are TRBV5-1 and TRBJ2-3, with 8 bases lining up with TRBD1. The CDR3 loop spans 16 amino acids. Unmatched junction bases numbered 3, after V lost 0 bases and J lost 0 bases. The germline V gene has CDR1 SGHRS and CDR2 YFSETQ. In nucleotides, the CDR3 is TGCGCCAGCAGCTTGGGGCAGGGGGCAAGCACAGATACGCAGTATTTT. Its translation is CASSLGQGASTDTQYF.

This chain connects TRBV5-1 to TRBJ2-7, with 9 bases matching TRBD1. V gave up 2 bases and J gave up 8 bases; unmatched junction bases: 8. The length of the CDR3 is 14 residues. The V gene's germline CDR1 is SGHRS and CDR2 YFSETQ. The DNA for the CDR3 is TGCGCCAGCAGCTTTGGGACAGGGACCCCGCAGCAGTACTTC. The encoded protein is CASSFGTGTPQQYF.

There are a few counts of this clonotype. J is TRBJ2-5 and V is TRBV4-3; weak D call: TRBD2 (6 bases). The CDR3 totals 15 residues. Trimming removed 0 bases at V and 4 bases at J, with 12 bases between. Germline V CDR1 and CDR2: LGHNA, YSLEER. CDR3 amino acids: CASSQDPRGAETQYF. Here the CDR3 DNA reads TGCGCCAGCAGCCAAGATCCGCGGGGAGCAGAGACCCAGTACTTC.

This clonotype was picked up many times. The rearrangement uses TRBV5-1 and TRBJ2-3; D is unresolved. V was pared by 5 bases and J by 3 bases, with 13 bases between. This CDR3 is built from 14 residues. CDR1 and CDR2 (germline): SGHRS, YFSETQ. Written as DNA, the CDR3 is TGCGCCAGCAGAGTGTTTTGGGGTACAGATACGCAGTATTTT. This gives the protein CASRVFWGTDTQYF.

DNA of the CDR3: TGTGCCAGCTCACCGGGGGTGGGCGAGCAGTACTTC. Encoded protein: CASSPGVGEQYF. V and J are TRBV18 and TRBJ2-7; the D gene could be TRBD1 or TRBD2 (5 bases each). The CDR3 is 12 residues long. The V end was cut by 3 bases, the J end by 6 bases, with 9 bases between. Germline assignment: CDR1 KGHSH and CDR2 LQKENI.

The rearrangement uses TRBV5-6 and TRBJ2-5; D may correspond to TRBD1 or TRBD2 (6 bases each). Trimming left V 3 bases short and J 4 bases short, with 16 bases between. Germline V lookup: CDR1 SGHDT, CDR2 YYEEEE. The CDR3 covers 15 residues. DNA of the CDR3: TGTGCCAGCAGCTGGACCGGGGGCTTGGGAGAGACCCAGTACTTC. It yields the protein CASSWTGGLGETQYF. The variable domain in full, with the rest retrieved from reference TRBV5-6 and TRBJ2-5, is DAGVTQSPTHLIKTRGQQVTLRCSPKSGHDTVSWYQQALGQGPQFIFQYYEEEERQRGNFPDRFSGHQFPNYSSELNVNALLLGDSALYLCASSWTGGLGETQYFGPGTRLLVL.

The CDR3 DNA follows: TGTGCCAGCAGACCCCAAAACACTGAAGCTTTCTTT. As protein: CASRPQNTEAFF. J is TRBJ1-1 and V is TRBV2; D is uncertain. Trimming left V 6 bases short and J 2 bases short, with 7 bases between. The CDR3 contains 12 residues. In germline, CDR1 is SNHLY, CDR2 FYNNEI.

The chain is built from TRBV7-2 and TRBJ1-3, with D possibly matching TRBD1 (6 bases). Germline CDR1 is SGHTA and CDR2 is FQGNSA. The ends were cut back, 5 bases at V and 2 bases at J, with 13 bases in the middle. The CDR3 covers 15 residues. The CDR3 region has the DNA TGTGCCAGCAGCCCCGGGGCAGGGGCTGGAAACACCATATATTTT. Its translation: CASSPGAGAGNTIYF.

The rearrangement links TRBV10-2 to TRBJ2-2; 7 bases fit TRBD2. The ends lost 8 bases at V and 4 bases at J; junction bases unmatched: 1. The CDR3 is 12 amino acids. The germline gives CDR1 WSHSY, CDR2 SAAADI. This CDR3 is CASGGVTGELFF. In nucleotides, the CDR3 is TGCGCCAGCGGGGGGGTCACCGGGGAGCTGTTTTTT.

V and J are TRBV4-3 and TRBJ2-3; no reliable D call. There are 16 residues in the CDR3. CDR1 is LGHNA and CDR2 is YSLEER in the germline V gene. Trimming removed 2 bases from V and 2 bases from J, with 14 bases in between. CDR3 protein: CASSQSGSPTTDTQYF. The CDR3 coding sequence is TGCGCCAGCAGCCAATCCGGTAGCCCCACCACAGATACGCAGTATTTT.

This clonotype has a handful of counts. The chain combines TRBV4-2 with TRBJ2-5; D is ambiguous. This CDR3 comprises 13 residues. Germline V gene lookup returns CDR1 LGHNA and CDR2 YNFKEQ. V lost 1 base and J lost 5, with 8 bases in between. CDR3 nucleotide sequence: TGTGCCAGCAGCCAAGTAGCCGGGGAGACCCAGTACTTC. It encodes CASSQVAGETQYF.